Below, 8 T cell receptor beta chains from the same sample are listed, as sequenced in a study of CD8 T cell repertoires and HIV-1 epitope variants. Profiling relied on immunoSEQ multiplex PCR, and the TCRdb table lists in-frame clones only, not all of them. This sample carries thousands of clones, 66% of them seen once, and the ten largest clones take about 43%. Their specific antigens are unknown. Sequencing was carried out using cultured CD8+ T cells derived from PBMCs. The receptor source for this set is a male donor with HIV.

The V and J genes are TRBV9 and TRBJ2-3; 7 positions agree with TRBD1. V lost 4 bases to trimming and J lost 5 bases; unmatched junction nucleotides: 13. Germline V gives CDR1 SGDLS, CDR2 YYNGEE. The CDR3 is 16 residues long. CDR3 protein: CASSPRQGDGVDTQYF. The CDR3, as DNA: TGTGCCAGCAGCCCCAGGCAGGGGGATGGAGTAGATACGCAGTATTTT.

There are a few counts of this clone. V gene TRBV2 combines with J gene TRBJ1-2; 7 positions agree with TRBD1. The germline gives CDR1 SNHLY, CDR2 FYNNEI. The CDR3 covers 13 residues. With V trimmed by 6 bases and J by 2 bases, 3 bases remained unmatched. CDR3 bases: TGTGCCAGCAGGGGGGGACAGAACTATGGCTACACCTTC. Its protein is CASRGGQNYGYTF.

The V gene is TRBV7-9, the J gene TRBJ1-1; unclear D gene. This CDR3 region has 15 residues. CDR1 and CDR2 from the germline V gene are SEHNR and FQNEAQ (reference sequence). The ends were cut back, 6 bases at V and 1 base at J, with 15 bases in the middle. CDR3 residues: CASRLVGSANTEAFF. The CDR3 region has the DNA TGTGCCAGCAGACTGGTAGGTTCAGCGAACACTGAAGCTTTCTTT.

The CDR3 bases are TGTGCCAGCAGTGAAGATACAGGGGGCGGAACTCGGTACTTC. It translates to CASSEDTGGGTRYF. The chain links TRBV2 to TRBJ2-7, with 9 bases lining up with TRBD1. This CDR3 is 14 amino acids long. V lost 1 base to trimming and J lost 12 bases; unmatched junction nucleotides: 10. Germline CDR1 and CDR2: SNHLY and FYNNEI.

The V and J genes are TRBV7-2 and TRBJ2-3; D perhaps matches TRBD1 (5 bases). Trimming stripped 1 base from V and 1 base from J, with 12 bases between. Germline-derived CDR1 and CDR2 are SGHTA and FQGNSA. This CDR3 contains 16 residues. CDR3 coding DNA: TGTGCCAGCAGCTTAGGGACATCCCGCGGCACAGATACGCAGTATTTT. Protein sequence: CASSLGTSRGTDTQYF.

This clone occurred a few times. The V and J genes are TRBV9 and TRBJ2-2; D may be TRBD1 (6 bases). This CDR3 is 15 amino acids long. CDR1 and CDR2 from the germline V gene are SGDLS and YYNGEE. Trimming took off 3 bases at V and 4 bases at J, with 13 bases between the two ends. The CDR3 reads CASSASAGVTGELFF. CDR3 nucleotide sequence: TGTGCCAGCAGCGCATCAGCAGGGGTCACCGGGGAGCTGTTTTTT.

The rearrangement joins TRBV6-9 to TRBJ1-1; 10 nucleotides match TRBD1. V trimming: 3 bases; J trimming: 9 bases; junction bases outside the gene matches: 10. The CDR3 loop spans 15 amino acids. Germline V gene sequence: CDR1 MNHGY, CDR2 SVAAGI. The CDR3 region has the DNA TGTGCCAGCAGTTACCCGGGACAGGGGATTTACCAAGCTTTCTTT. Translation: CASSYPGQGIYQAFF.

This clone appeared once. The CDR3 region is CASREVPSYNEQFF. The CDR3 DNA sequence: TGTGCCAGTAGGGAGGTTCCCTCCTACAATGAGCAGTTCTTC. This rearrangement joins TRBV19 to TRBJ2-1, with D maybe TRBD2 (5 bases). CDR3 length: 14 amino acids. The V and J ends lost 6 bases and 0 bases respectively, with 9 bases between them. Germline V gene lookup returns CDR1 LNHDA and CDR2 SQIVND (reference sequence). Full variable domain (missing parts from reference TRBV19 and TRBJ2-1): DGGITQSPKYLFRKEGQNVTLSCEQNLNHDAMYWYRQDPGQGLRLIYYSQIVNDFQKGDIAEGYSVSREKKESFPLTVTSAQKNPTAFYLCASREVPSYNEQFFGPGTRLTVL.